This TCR beta chain derives from a study of T cell clones after liver transplantation. Assay used: immunoSEQ multiplex PCR; TCRdb lists only in-frame clones, some missing. The sample holds 65,000 to 80,000 clones; around 78% are singletons and the top ten take over 2.5%. This receptor was identified in a human patient who received a liver transplant. The graft donor may be the source of some T cells. The sample here was CD4+ T cells from blood, taken at the 22-month timepoint.

DNA of the CDR3: TGCGCCAGCAGCTTGCCGCGAACAGGGGAGGTCGACGAGCAGTACTTC. This codes for CASSLPRTGEVDEQYF. The genes are TRBV5-1 and TRBJ2-7; possibly TRBD1 for D (7 bases). From germline, CDR1 is SGHRS and CDR2 YFSETQ. Deletions cut 1 base from V and 5 bases from J, with 19 bases between. CDR3 length: 16 residues.